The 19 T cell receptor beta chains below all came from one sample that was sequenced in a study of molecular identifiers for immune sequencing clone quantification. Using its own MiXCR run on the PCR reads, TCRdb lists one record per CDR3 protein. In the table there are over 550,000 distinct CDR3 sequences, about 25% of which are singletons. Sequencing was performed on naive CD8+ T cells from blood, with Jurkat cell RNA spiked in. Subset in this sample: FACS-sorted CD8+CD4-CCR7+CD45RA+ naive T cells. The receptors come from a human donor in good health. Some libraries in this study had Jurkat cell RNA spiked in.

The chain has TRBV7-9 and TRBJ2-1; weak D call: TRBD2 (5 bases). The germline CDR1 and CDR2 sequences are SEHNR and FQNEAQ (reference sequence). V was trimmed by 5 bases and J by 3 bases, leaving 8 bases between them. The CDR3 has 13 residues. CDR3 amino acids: CASSASGYNEQFF. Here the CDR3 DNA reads TGTGCCAGCAGCGCGAGCGGCTACAATGAGCAGTTCTTC.

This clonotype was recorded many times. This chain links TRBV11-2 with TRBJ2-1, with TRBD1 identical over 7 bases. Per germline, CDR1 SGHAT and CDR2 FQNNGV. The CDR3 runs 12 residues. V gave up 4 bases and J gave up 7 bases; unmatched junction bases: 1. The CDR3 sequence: CASSSQGNEQFF. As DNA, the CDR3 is TGTGCCAGCAGCTCACAGGGGAATGAGCAGTTCTTC.

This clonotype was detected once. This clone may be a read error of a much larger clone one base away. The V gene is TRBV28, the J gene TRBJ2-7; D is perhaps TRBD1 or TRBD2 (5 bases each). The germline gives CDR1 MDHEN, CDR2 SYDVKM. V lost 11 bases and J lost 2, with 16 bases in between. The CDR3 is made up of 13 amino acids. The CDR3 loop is CAVSEGQTYEQYV. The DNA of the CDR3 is TGTGCCGTCTCCGAGGGGCAGACCTACGAGCAGTACGTC.

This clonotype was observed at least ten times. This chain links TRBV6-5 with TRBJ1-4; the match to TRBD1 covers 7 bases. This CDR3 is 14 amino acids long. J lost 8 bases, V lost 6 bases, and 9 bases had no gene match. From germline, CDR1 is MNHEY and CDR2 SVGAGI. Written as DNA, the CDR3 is TGTGCCAGCAGCCAGGACAGGACGAGCGAAAAACTGTTTTTT. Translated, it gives CASSQDRTSEKLFF.

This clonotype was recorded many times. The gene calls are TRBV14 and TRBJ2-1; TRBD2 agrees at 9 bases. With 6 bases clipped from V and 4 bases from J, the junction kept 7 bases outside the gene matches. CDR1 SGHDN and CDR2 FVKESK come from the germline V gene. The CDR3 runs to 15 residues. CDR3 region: CASSPYSGSYNEQFF. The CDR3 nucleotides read TGTGCCAGCAGTCCCTATAGCGGGAGTTACAATGAGCAGTTCTTC.

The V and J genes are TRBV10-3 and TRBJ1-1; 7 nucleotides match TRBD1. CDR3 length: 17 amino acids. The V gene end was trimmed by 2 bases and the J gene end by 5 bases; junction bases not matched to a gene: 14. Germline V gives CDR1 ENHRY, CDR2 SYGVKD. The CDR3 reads CAISEPTGYRTLTEAFF. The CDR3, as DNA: TGTGCCATCAGTGAGCCGACAGGGTACCGTACCTTAACTGAAGCTTTCTTT.

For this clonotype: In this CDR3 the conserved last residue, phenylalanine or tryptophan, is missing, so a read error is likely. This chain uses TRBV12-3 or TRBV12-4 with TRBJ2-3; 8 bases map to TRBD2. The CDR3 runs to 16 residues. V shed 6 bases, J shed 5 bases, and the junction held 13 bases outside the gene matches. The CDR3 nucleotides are TGTGCCAGCAGGCCGACTAGCGTGCGGCTGGTAGATACGCAGTATTTA. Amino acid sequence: CASRPTSVRLVDTQYL.

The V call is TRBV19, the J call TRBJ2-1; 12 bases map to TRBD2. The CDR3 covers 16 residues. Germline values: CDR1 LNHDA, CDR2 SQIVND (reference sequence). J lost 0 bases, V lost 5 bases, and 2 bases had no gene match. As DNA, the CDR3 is TGTGCCAGTAGTCTGACTAGCGGGGGCTCCTACAATGAGCAGTTCTTC. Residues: CASSLTSGGSYNEQFF. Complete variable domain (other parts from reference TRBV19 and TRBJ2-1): DGGITQSPKYLFRKEGQNVTLSCEQNLNHDAMYWYRQDPGQGLRLIYYSQIVNDFQKGDIAEGYSVSREKKESFPLTVTSAQKNPTAFYLCASSLTSGGSYNEQFFGPGTRLTVL.

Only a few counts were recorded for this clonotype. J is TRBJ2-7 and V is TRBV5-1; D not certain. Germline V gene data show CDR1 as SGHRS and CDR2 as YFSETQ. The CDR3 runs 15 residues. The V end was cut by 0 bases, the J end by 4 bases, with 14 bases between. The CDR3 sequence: CASSLGGLNNYEQYF. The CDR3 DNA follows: TGCGCCAGCAGCTTGGGGGGTCTAAACAATTACGAGCAGTACTTC. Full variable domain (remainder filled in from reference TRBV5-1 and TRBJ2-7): KAGVTQTPRYLIKTRGQQVTLSCSPISGHRSVSWYQQTPGQGLQFLFEYFSETQRNKGNFPGRFSGRQFSNSRSEMNVSTLELGDSALYLCASSLGGLNNYEQYFGPGTRLTVT.

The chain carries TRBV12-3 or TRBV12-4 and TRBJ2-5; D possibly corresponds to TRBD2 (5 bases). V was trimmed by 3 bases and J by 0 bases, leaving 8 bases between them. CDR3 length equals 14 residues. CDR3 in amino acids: CASSFGVNQETQYF. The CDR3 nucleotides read TGTGCCAGCAGTTTCGGGGTGAACCAAGAGACCCAGTACTTC.

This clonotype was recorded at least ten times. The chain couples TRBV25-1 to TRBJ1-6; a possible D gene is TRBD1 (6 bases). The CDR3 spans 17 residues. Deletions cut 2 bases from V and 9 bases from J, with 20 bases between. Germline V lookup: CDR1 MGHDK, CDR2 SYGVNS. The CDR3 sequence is CASSEGGRGTWGSPLHF. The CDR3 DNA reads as TGTGCCAGCAGTGAAGGTGGTAGGGGGACATGGGGTTCACCCCTCCACTTT.

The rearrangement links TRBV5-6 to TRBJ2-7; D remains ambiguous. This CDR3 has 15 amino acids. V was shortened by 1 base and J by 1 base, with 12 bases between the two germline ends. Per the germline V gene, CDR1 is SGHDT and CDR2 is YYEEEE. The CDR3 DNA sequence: TGTGCCAGCAGCTTGCGGGCAACAACTTCCTACGAGCAGTACTTC. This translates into CASSLRATTSYEQYF.

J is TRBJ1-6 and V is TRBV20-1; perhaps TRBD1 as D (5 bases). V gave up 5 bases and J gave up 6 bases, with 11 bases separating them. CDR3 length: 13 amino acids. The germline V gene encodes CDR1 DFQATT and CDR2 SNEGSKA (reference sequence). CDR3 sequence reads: CSASGHFNSPLHF. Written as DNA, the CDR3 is TGCAGTGCTTCTGGACACTTTAATTCACCCCTCCACTTT.

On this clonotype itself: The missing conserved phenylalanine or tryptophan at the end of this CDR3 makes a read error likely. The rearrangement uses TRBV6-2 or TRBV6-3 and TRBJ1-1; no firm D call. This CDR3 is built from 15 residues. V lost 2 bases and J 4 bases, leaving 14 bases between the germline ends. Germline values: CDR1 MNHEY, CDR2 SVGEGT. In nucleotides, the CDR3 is TGTGCCAGCAGTTACGTTGTGGGTCTCGGCACTGAAGCTTTCCTT. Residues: CASSYVVGLGTEAFL.

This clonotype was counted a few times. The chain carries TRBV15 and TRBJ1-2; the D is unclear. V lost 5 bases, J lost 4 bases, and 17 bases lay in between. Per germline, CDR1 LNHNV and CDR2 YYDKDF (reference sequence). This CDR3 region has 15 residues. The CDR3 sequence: CATSSPGMLGYGYTF. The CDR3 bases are TGTGCCACCAGCTCCCCGGGAATGCTGGGCTATGGCTACACCTTC.

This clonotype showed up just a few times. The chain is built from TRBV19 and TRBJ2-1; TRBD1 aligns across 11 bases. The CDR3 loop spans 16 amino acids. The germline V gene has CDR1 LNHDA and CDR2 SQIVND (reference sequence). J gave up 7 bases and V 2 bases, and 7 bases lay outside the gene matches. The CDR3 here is CASSIYSGTGGNEQFF. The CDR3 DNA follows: TGTGCCAGTAGTATATATTCCGGGACAGGGGGTAATGAGCAGTTCTTC. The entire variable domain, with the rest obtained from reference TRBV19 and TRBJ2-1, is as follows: DGGITQSPKYLFRKEGQNVTLSCEQNLNHDAMYWYRQDPGQGLRLIYYSQIVNDFQKGDIAEGYSVSREKKESFPLTVTSAQKNPTAFYLCASSIYSGTGGNEQFFGPGTRLTVL.

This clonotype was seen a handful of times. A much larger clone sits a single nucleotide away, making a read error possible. The DNA of the CDR3 is TGTGCCAGCAGCTTAGATCCAGATGCGCAGTATTTT. Amino acids: CASSLDPDAQYF. The chain employs TRBV13 and TRBJ2-3, with D unclear. CDR3 length: 12 residues. Germline values: CDR1 PRHDT, CDR2 FYEKMQ (reference sequence).

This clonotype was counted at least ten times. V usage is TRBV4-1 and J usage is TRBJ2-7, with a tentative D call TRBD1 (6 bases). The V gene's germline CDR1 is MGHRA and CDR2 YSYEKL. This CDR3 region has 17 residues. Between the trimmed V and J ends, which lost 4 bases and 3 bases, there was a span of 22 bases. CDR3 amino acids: CASSLRQGSEASYEQYF. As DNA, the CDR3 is TGCGCCAGCAGCCTCCGCCAGGGGAGTGAAGCGAGCTACGAGCAGTACTTC.

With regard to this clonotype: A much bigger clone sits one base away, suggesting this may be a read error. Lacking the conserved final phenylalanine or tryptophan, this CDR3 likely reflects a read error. The CDR3 nucleotides read TGTGCCAGCAGCGAAAAGGGGGGAGAGCAGTACTAC. Amino acid sequence: CASSEKGGEQYY. The V and J genes are TRBV7-9 and TRBJ2-7; D is possibly TRBD1 or TRBD2 (6 bases each). The length of the CDR3 is 12 residues. V lost 5 bases and J lost 7, with 12 bases in between. Germline V gene sequence: CDR1 SEHNR, CDR2 FQNEAQ (reference sequence).